This T cell receptor (beta chain) is from a study of blood T cells in healthy people across ages. The sample holds a few counts of this clonotype. Primed by a sample-barcoded 5' primer and a J-beta primer mix, a second PCR proceeded for about 6 to 11 cycles. MiXCR, run by TCRdb on the 5' RACE reads, gives a single entry per CDR3 protein. The table records 1.4 million to 1.5 million distinct CDR3 sequences, 42% of them present only once. J was trimmed by 5 bases and V by 1 base; bases with no gene match: 1. The CDR3 totals 16 residues. Germline lookup yields CDR1 LGHNA and CDR2 YNFKEQ. V and J are TRBV4-2 and TRBJ2-1; 14 bases fit TRBD2. The receptor was isolated from a young woman in good health. The source material was blood. For the CDR3, the DNA is TGTGCCAGCAGCCAAGGGGGACTAGCGGGGGACAATGAGCAGTTCTTC. Protein product: CASSQGGLAGDNEQFF.